These 26 T cell receptor beta chains originate from one sample sequenced in a study of cytomegalovirus exposure and HLA in healthy donors. Profiling relied on immunoSEQ multiplex PCR, and the TCRdb table lists in-frame clones only, not all of them. Among about 120,000 clones listed, over 65% were seen once. Sequenced material: PBMCs. The receptor set was obtained from a young woman in good health and CMV-seronegative.

V gene TRBV5-4 combines with J gene TRBJ2-5; 7 bases agree with TRBD2. The CDR3 contains 14 residues. Per germline, CDR1 SGHNT and CDR2 YYREEE (reference sequence). V trimming: 1 base; J trimming: 2 bases; junction bases outside the gene matches: 2. The CDR3 loop is CASSLRLAQETQYF. The CDR3, as DNA: TGTGCCAGCAGCTTGAGACTAGCACAAGAGACCCAGTACTTC.

The chain is built from TRBV5-4 and TRBJ2-1, with D unresolved. The germline V and J ends were trimmed by 3 bases and 6 bases, with 7 bases remaining between them. In germline, CDR1 is SGHNT, CDR2 YYREEE (reference sequence). CDR3 size: 12 residues. The CDR3: CASSSRGNEQFF. The CDR3 region has the DNA TGTGCCAGCAGCTCTAGAGGCAATGAGCAGTTCTTC.

The V gene is TRBV11-3, the J gene TRBJ2-7; a weak D match, TRBD2 (7 bases). Trimming shortened V by 3 bases and J by 5 bases, and 11 bases separated the two germline ends. Germline-derived CDR1 and CDR2 are SGHNT and YENEEA. This CDR3 spans 13 amino acids. The CDR3, as DNA: TGTGCCAGCAGCTTGGCGGGGGCGGACGAGCAGTACTTC. Protein sequence: CASSLAGADEQYF. The entire variable domain, with the rest obtained from reference TRBV11-3 and TRBJ2-7, is as follows: EAGVVQSPRYKIIEKKQPVAFWCNPISGHNTLYWYLQNLGQGPELLIRYENEEAVDDSQLPKDRFSAERLKGVDSTLKIQPAELGDSAVYLCASSLAGADEQYFGPGTRLTVT.

The chain links TRBV7-6 to TRBJ2-2; TRBD2 agrees at 15 bases. Germline CDR1 SGHVS, CDR2 FNYEAQ. CDR3 length: 20 amino acids. The junction had 10 bases not matched to a gene; V was cut back by 1 base and J by 4 bases. In nucleotides, the CDR3 is TGTGCCAGCAGCTTAGTCCCGGGACTAGCGGGGGGCTCGAGCACCGGGGAGCTGTTTTTT. It is translated as CASSLVPGLAGGSSTGELFF.

This rearrangement joins TRBV18 to TRBJ2-5; maybe TRBD1 (5 bases). This CDR3 is built from 14 residues. CDR1 and CDR2 from the germline V gene are KGHSH and LQKENI. V was shortened by 0 bases and J by 5 bases, with 10 bases between the two germline ends. Here the CDR3 DNA reads TGTGCCAGCTCACCACCGCCAGGGTGGGAGACCCAGTACTTC. Amino acid sequence: CASSPPPGWETQYF. Full variable domain (rest looked up from reference TRBV18 and TRBJ2-5): NAGVMQNPRHLVRRRGQEARLRCSPMKGHSHVYWYRQLPEEGLKFMVYLQKENIIDESGMPKERFSAEFPKEGPSILRIQQVVRGDSAAYFCASSPPPGWETQYFGPGTRLLVL.

Comment on this clone: The sample contains more than one DNA sequence encoding this CDR3. V gene TRBV4-2 combines with J gene TRBJ2-1; 12 bases fit TRBD2. Germline CDR1 reads LGHNA; CDR2 reads YNFKEQ. J lost 5 bases, V lost 4 bases, and 3 bases had no gene match. The CDR3 has 15 residues. In DNA form, the CDR3 reads TGTGCCAGCAGCCTGACTAGCGGGGGCGACAATGAGCAGTTCTTC. Translation: CASSLTSGGDNEQFF.

J is TRBJ2-7 and V is TRBV18; 8 bases are a match to TRBD2. After removal of 2 bases from V and 3 bases from J, the junction contained 12 bases not matched to a gene. This CDR3 is built from 17 residues. The germline CDR1 and CDR2 sequences are KGHSH and LQKENI. In DNA form, the CDR3 reads TGTGCCAGCTCACCAACTACTAGCGGTAGTAGGATCTACGAGCAGTACTTC. It translates to CASSPTTSGSRIYEQYF.

V is TRBV2 and J is TRBJ2-1, with 8 bases lining up with TRBD2. This CDR3 has 14 residues. J gave up 5 bases and V 10 bases, and 10 bases lay outside the gene matches. Germline CDR1 reads SNHLY; CDR2 reads FYNNEI. CDR3 region: CATFSGGPDNEQFF. The CDR3 nucleotides are TGTGCCACCTTCTCGGGGGGGCCCGACAATGAGCAGTTCTTC.

This sequence joins TRBV25-1 and TRBJ2-7; TRBD1 matches at 8 bases. Germline V gives CDR1 MGHDK, CDR2 SYGVNS. V lost 3 bases, J lost 3 bases, and 7 bases stayed unmatched. The CDR3 is made up of 15 amino acids. CDR3 nucleotides: TGTGCCAGCAGTGACACAGGGGGATACGTCTACGAGCAGTACTTC. This gives the protein CASSDTGGYVYEQYF.

This chain joins TRBV15 and TRBJ2-3; no firm D call. V shed 5 bases and J shed 1 base, with 16 bases lying between them. The CDR3 sequence is 16 residues long. From germline, CDR1 is LNHNV and CDR2 YYDKDF (reference sequence). The CDR3 DNA follows: TGTGCCACCAGCCCCTTCCCTGGGCTTCGCACAGATACGCAGTATTTT. This encodes CATSPFPGLRTDTQYF.

This chain connects TRBV12-5 to TRBJ2-5; D possibly corresponds to TRBD2 (7 bases). The CDR3 covers 17 residues. Trimming shortened V by 3 bases and J by 6 bases, and 23 bases separated the two germline ends. CDR1 and CDR2 from the germline V gene are LGHNT and FRNRAP. The CDR3 nucleotides read TGTGCTAGTGGTTTTGAATTGAGCAGGGAGGGGGTAAAGACCCAGTACTTC. It specifies CASGFELSREGVKTQYF. Filled out from reference TRBV12-5 and TRBJ2-5, the complete variable domain reads DARVTQTPRHKVTEMGQEVTMRCQPILGHNTVFWYRQTMMQGLELLAYFRNRAPLDDSGMPKDRFSAEMPDATLATLKIQPSEPRDSAVYFCASGFELSREGVKTQYFGPGTRLLVL.

The genes are TRBV7-2 and TRBJ2-5; a weak D match, TRBD2 (5 bases). Trimming cost V 3 bases and J 5 bases, with 22 bases left between them. This CDR3 contains 17 residues. CDR1 and CDR2 (germline): SGHTA, FQGNSA. The CDR3 sequence is CASSFGGSSWAWETQYF. CDR3 DNA: TGTGCCAGCAGCTTTGGCGGGTCTAGCTGGGCGTGGGAGACCCAGTACTTC. The entire variable domain, with the rest obtained from reference TRBV7-2 and TRBJ2-5, is as follows: GAGVSQSPSNKVTEKGKDVELRCDPISGHTALYWYRQSLGQGLEFLIYFQGNSAPDKSGLPSDRFSAERTGGSVSTLTIQRTQQEDSAVYLCASSFGGSSWAWETQYFGPGTRLLVL.

The chain uses TRBV6-1 and TRBJ2-7; 7 bases map to TRBD1. CDR1 is MNHNS, CDR2 SASEGT, per germline. Trimming took 10 bases from V and 3 from J; bases not matched to a gene: 3. This CDR3 has 11 amino acids. The CDR3 region has the DNA TGTGCCATCAGACAGGGCTACGAGCAGTACTTC. Residues: CAIRQGYEQYF.

The chain joins TRBV18 to TRBJ2-4; TRBD2 agrees at 7 bases. CDR3 length: 16 amino acids. The germline CDR1 and CDR2 sequences are KGHSH and LQKENI. Trimming cost V 0 bases and J 1 base; bases outside gene matches: 3. In DNA, the CDR3 is TGTGCCAGCTCACCACCAATGGGGGGGGCCAAAAACATTCAGTACTTC. This gives the protein CASSPPMGGAKNIQYF.

This chain links TRBV12-5 with TRBJ1-5; D is unresolved. This CDR3 region has 14 residues. The germline V gene has CDR1 LGHNT and CDR2 FRNRAP. The V and J ends lost 0 bases and 3 bases respectively, with 6 bases between them. The CDR3 spells CASGLVQANQPQHF. As DNA, the CDR3 is TGTGCTAGTGGTTTGGTCCAGGCCAATCAGCCCCAGCATTTT.

The V and J genes are TRBV25-1 and TRBJ1-5; TRBD1 might be the D (5 bases). V was cut by 2 bases and J by 9 bases, with 14 bases left in between. The CDR3 is made up of 14 amino acids. Germline V gene sequence: CDR1 MGHDK, CDR2 SYGVNS. The CDR3 sequence: CASSEIAGEGPQHF. CDR3 sequence (DNA): TGTGCCAGCAGTGAAATAGCGGGGGAAGGGCCCCAGCATTTT. Together with reference TRBV25-1 and TRBJ1-5, the CDR3 gives the full variable domain: EADIYQTPRYLVIGTGKKITLECSQTMGHDKMYWYQQDPGMELHLIHYSYGVNSTEKGDLSSESTVSRIRTEHFPLTLESARPSHTSQYLCASSEIAGEGPQHFGDGTRLSIL.

The chain is built from TRBV7-3 and TRBJ2-7, with 7 bases identical to TRBD1. This CDR3 has 13 residues. V was clipped by 2 bases and J by 5 bases; unmatched bases: 3. Per germline, CDR1 SGHTA and CDR2 FQGTGA. The CDR3 loop reads CASSLDRAHEQYF. The CDR3, as DNA: TGTGCCAGCAGCTTAGACAGGGCCCACGAGCAGTACTTC.

The count of this clone is one. This rearrangement joins TRBV10-1 to TRBJ2-3; unclear D gene. V dropped 0 bases and J dropped 0 bases, with 10 bases sitting between them. Germline CDR1 reads WNHNN; CDR2 reads SYGVQD (reference sequence). CDR3 length: 16 residues. CDR3 nucleotides: TGCGCCAGCAGTGAGTCACAATTTTCTAGCACAGATACGCAGTATTTT. It yields the protein CASSESQFSSTDTQYF.

This chain connects TRBV7-2 to TRBJ1-4; TRBD1 matches at 8 bases. CDR3 length: 15 residues. Germline values: CDR1 SGHTA, CDR2 FQGNSA. Unmatched junction bases numbered 7, after V lost 5 bases and J lost 5 bases. DNA of the CDR3: TGTGCCAGCAGCCCCCGGACAGGGAGAAATGAAAAACTGTTTTTT. It translates to CASSPRTGRNEKLFF.

The chain recombines TRBV30 with TRBJ1-4; D is uncertain. Germline assignment: CDR1 GTSNPN and CDR2 SVGIG (reference sequence). The CDR3 spans 11 residues. Trimming shortened V by 3 bases and J by 8 bases, and 7 bases separated the two germline ends. The CDR3 region is CAWRTGEKLFF. In DNA, the CDR3 is TGTGCCTGGAGAACGGGGGAAAAACTGTTTTTT. Full variable domain (rest looked up from reference TRBV30 and TRBJ1-4): SQTIHQWPATLVQPVGSPLSLECTVEGTSNPNLYWYRQAAGRGLQLLFYSVGIGQISSEVPQNLSASRPQDRQFILSSKKLLLSDSGFYLCAWRTGEKLFFGSGTQLSVL.

V usage is TRBV19 and J usage is TRBJ1-5; TRBD1 is a possible D gene (5 bases). Germline V lookup: CDR1 LNHDA, CDR2 SQIVND (reference sequence). Deletions cut 3 bases from V and 3 bases from J, with 12 bases between. The CDR3 totals 15 residues. The CDR3: CASSIGQGLNQPQHF. The DNA for the CDR3 is TGTGCCAGTAGTATTGGCCAGGGCCTCAATCAGCCCCAGCATTTT.

This chain connects TRBV15 to TRBJ2-5; weak D call: TRBD2 (5 bases). Trimming shortened V by 3 bases and J by 1 base, and 12 bases separated the two germline ends. Germline CDR1 and CDR2: LNHNV and YYDKDF (reference sequence). This CDR3 comprises 15 residues. This CDR3 reads CATSSRMDFQETQYF. The DNA of the CDR3 is TGTGCCACCAGCAGCCGGATGGACTTCCAAGAGACCCAGTACTTC.

This rearrangement joins TRBV2 to TRBJ1-5; the D gene is possibly TRBD1 (6 bases). Germline-derived CDR1 and CDR2 are SNHLY and FYNNEI. There are 14 residues in the CDR3. The germline V and J ends were trimmed by 7 bases and 6 bases, with 16 bases remaining between them. Here the CDR3 DNA reads TGTGCCAGCACGGCCAGTGGGACATTTCAGCCCCAGCATTTT. Translation: CASTASGTFQPQHF. Full variable domain (remainder filled in from reference TRBV2 and TRBJ1-5): EPEVTQTPSHQVTQMGQEVILRCVPISNHLYFYWYRQILGQKVEFLVSFYNNEISEKSEIFDDQFSVERPDGSNFTLKIRSTKLEDSAMYFCASTASGTFQPQHFGDGTRLSIL.

The V gene is TRBV7-2, the J gene TRBJ2-7; a possible D gene is TRBD1 (5 bases). V lost 5 bases and J lost 2, with 13 bases in between. This CDR3 has 14 residues. Germline CDR1 and CDR2: SGHTA and FQGNSA. The CDR3 is CASSPGHSPYEQYF. CDR3 nucleotides: TGTGCCAGCAGCCCTGGACACTCTCCCTACGAGCAGTACTTC.

The chain has TRBV5-4 and TRBJ2-3, with 9 bases matching TRBD1. Germline values: CDR1 SGHNT, CDR2 YYREEE (reference sequence). This CDR3 is 16 amino acids long. Trimming removed 0 bases from V and 1 base from J; junction bases left unmatched: 3. CDR3 residues: CASSLARDRGTDTQYF. The CDR3 nucleotides are TGTGCCAGCAGCTTGGCACGGGACAGGGGCACAGATACGCAGTATTTT. Based on the CDR3 plus reference TRBV5-4 and TRBJ2-3, the full variable domain is ETGVTQSPTHLIKTRGQQVTLRCSSQSGHNTVSWYQQALGQGPQFIFQYYREEENGRGNFPPRFSGLQFPNYSSELNVNALELDDSALYLCASSLARDRGTDTQYFGPGTRLTVL.

The V call is TRBV30, the J call TRBJ1-2; D is unclear. The CDR3 has 17 amino acids. The germline V and J ends were trimmed by 0 bases and 1 base, with 18 bases remaining between them. The germline gives CDR1 GTSNPN, CDR2 SVGIG (reference sequence). CDR3 amino acids: CAWSVGGSSKDNYGYTF. The CDR3 coding sequence is TGTGCCTGGAGTGTGGGAGGAAGCTCAAAAGATAACTATGGCTACACCTTC.